This paragraph reports one TCR beta chain. Its antigen remains unidentified. No per-base quality is available; no much larger clone lies one base away. These data originate in a study of metastatic and nonmetastatic thyroid tumors (dated by TCRdb to 2019 to 2021). Describing the broader study: Repertoires from peripheral blood and from tumor or nodule tissue samples of malignant and benign thyroid patients were compared. Points the paper makes about the study in general: In both blood and tumor samples, TCR beta diversity was reported to be significantly higher in malignant tumors than in benign nodules.

Library construction relied on PCR. Sequenced on an Illumina HiSeq 4000. The TCR beta-chain CDR3 region of each patient was profiled by high-throughput sequencing. The paper's data handling went like this. CDR3 differences across clinicopathological groups were used to build a classifier for discriminating distant-metastatic papillary thyroid cancer patients. The Shannon index was used to assess repertoire diversity, and the Morisita-Horn index was used to assess tumor-blood repertoire similarity. TCRdb cleaned the public reads at Q25 with fastp, built clones with MiXCR and kept in-frame beta chains. V and J calls and clone size were set by TCRdb, not the authors. Recorded for this sample are roughly 58,000 clones; approximately 4% of them occurred a single time. Approximately 20% of the sample comes from the top ten. No patient had received any treatment before thyroid surgery. Using T-cell receptor beta sequencing, the researchers looked back retrospectively at clinical samples from patients, gathered between about 2012 and 2019.

The CDR3 numbers 14 residues from cysteine through phenylalanine. Only the CDR3 portion is preserved as DNA: 42 bases, with reading frame beginning at the first base. As encoded in the germline V gene, CDR1 is MNHNS while CDR2 is SASEGT. After removal of 3 bases from V and 6 bases from J, the junction retains 5 bases not matched to a gene. The sequence was obtained from a female donor with papillary thyroid cancer or a benign thyroid nodule (not recorded which). Some clones in this sample may be carry-over from other donors' samples. The receptor chain draws on TRBV6-1 and TRBJ2-1, with 7 bases matching TRBD1. The sequencing input was blood. The CDR3 protein: CASSEWGQPNEQFF. The DNA sequence is given as TGTGCCAGCAGTGAGTGGGGACAGCCCAATGAGCAGTTCTTC.